This passage covers 25 T cell receptor beta chains from one sample sequenced in a study of vaccination and CD4 T cells after COVID-19. These receptors have no identified antigens. Documented treatment: roughly ten-day PBMC culture with coronavirus spike peptide pools or control peptides (ViraFEST assay). CD4+ T-cell collection from the unexposed donor predated the COVID-19 pandemic (2011-2018). Sequenced with the Oncomine TCR Beta short-read assay was DNA taken from cultured CD4+ T cells. After culture, CD4+ T cells served as the source for genomic DNA extraction. Each CDR3 protein is one row after TCRdb ran MiXCR on the PCR reads. Altogether about 6,900 distinct CDR3 sequences are present, approximately 37% being singletons, with the ten largest covering around a third. Sequenced material: CD4+ T cells from blood, cultured in vitro. The receptors come from a human donor in good health.

The sample holds a few counts of this clonotype. V usage is TRBV20-1 and J usage is TRBJ2-5; 8 bases agree with TRBD2. V was pared by 3 bases and J by 1 base, with 7 bases of the junction left unmatched. This CDR3 comprises 15 residues. The V gene's germline CDR1 is DFQATT and CDR2 SNEGSKA (reference sequence). CDR3 loop: CSASRLAGLQETQYF. The DNA for the CDR3 is TGCAGTGCTAGCCGGCTAGCGGGCCTCCAAGAGACCCAGTACTTC.

This clonotype ranks as hyperexpanded (1% or more). The rearrangement joins TRBV21-1 to TRBJ2-1; the table's TRBD2 call for D was not verified on the DNA. TRBV21-1 is termed a pseudogene. The CDR3 is 16 residues long. The CDR3 here is CASSKRAAGGGNEQFF. Here the CDR3 DNA reads TGTGCCAGCAGCAAAAGGGCAGCGGGAGGTGGGAATGAGCAGTTCTTC.

The gene calls are TRBV5-1 and TRBJ2-1, with D possibly called TRBD1 or TRBD2 (5 bases each). CDR3 length: 15 residues. Deletions cut 4 bases from V and 0 bases from J, with 11 bases between. Germline CDR1 and CDR2: SGHRS and YFSETQ. CDR3 bases: TGCGCCAGCAGCCTAGCTGGGACCTCCTACAATGAGCAGTTCTTC. This sequence encodes CASSLAGTSYNEQFF.

The V gene is TRBV6-1, the J gene TRBJ2-3; 8 nucleotides align to TRBD2. Germline assignment: CDR1 MNHNS and CDR2 SASEGT. The CDR3 spans 14 residues. V lost 6 bases and J lost 3; bases outside the gene matches: 5. CDR3 coding DNA: TGTGCCAGCAGCCCGGGACTAGTAACAGATACGCAGTATTTT. This gives the protein CASSPGLVTDTQYF.

The chain couples TRBV20-1 to TRBJ2-7; 8 nucleotides match TRBD2. The CDR3 has 17 amino acids. The V and J ends lost 6 bases and 5 bases, in that order; junction bases with no gene match: 21. Germline CDR1 and CDR2: DFQATT and SNEGSKA (reference sequence). CDR3: CSALSSSGTRWSNEQYF. The CDR3 bases are TGCAGTGCCTTATCATCCTCCGGGACTAGGTGGTCCAACGAGCAGTACTTC.

This clonotype was observed a handful of times. The rearrangement links TRBV6-1 to TRBJ2-7; 7 positions agree with TRBD1. The CDR3 totals 15 residues. With V trimmed by 8 bases and J by 2 bases, 12 bases remained unmatched. From germline, CDR1 is MNHNS and CDR2 SASEGT. The CDR3 loop is CASVVRTGPTYEQYF. The CDR3 DNA is TGTGCCAGCGTAGTCCGGACAGGACCTACCTACGAGCAGTACTTC.

In DNA form, the CDR3 reads TGTGCCAGCAGCTTAGTAGCCGATAACGAGCAGTACTTC. Its translation is CASSLVADNEQYF. This sequence joins TRBV7-6 and TRBJ2-7; D is unresolved. CDR3 length equals 13 residues. Germline assignment: CDR1 SGHVS and CDR2 FNYEAQ. With 1 base removed from V and 5 bases from J, the gap between germline ends came to 9 bases.

V usage is TRBV28 and J usage is TRBJ1-5; unclear D gene. The CDR3 loop spans 16 amino acids. The V end was cut by 5 bases, the J end by 10 bases, with 24 bases between. Germline assignment: CDR1 MDHEN and CDR2 SYDVKM. The CDR3 reads CASSALSAARAHPQHF. CDR3 nucleotides: TGTGCCAGCAGTGCGCTCAGTGCAGCTCGGGCTCACCCCCAGCATTTT. Filled out from reference TRBV28 and TRBJ1-5, the complete variable domain reads DVKVTQSSRYLVKRTGEKVFLECVQDMDHENMFWYRQDPGLGLRLIYFSYDVKMKEKGDIPEGYSVSREKKERFSLILESASTNQTSMYLCASSALSAARAHPQHFGDGTRLSIL.

The V and J genes are TRBV20-1 and TRBJ2-7; TRBD1 is a possible D gene (6 bases). Germline V gene sequence: CDR1 DFQATT, CDR2 SNEGSKA (reference sequence). This CDR3 spans 15 amino acids. Trimming removed 4 bases from V and 4 bases from J, with 20 bases in between. The CDR3 loop is CSAIKAQDSPYEQYF. In nucleotides, the CDR3 is TGCAGTGCTATAAAAGCGCAGGACAGCCCTTACGAGCAGTACTTC.

The V gene is TRBV20-1, the J gene TRBJ2-2; 12 bases align to TRBD2. V lost 6 bases, J lost 0 bases, and 2 bases stayed unmatched. The germline V gene has CDR1 DFQATT and CDR2 SNEGSKA (reference sequence). CDR3 length: 15 amino acids. The CDR3 loop reads CSAWTSGTNTGELFF. CDR3 nucleotide sequence: TGCAGTGCCTGGACTAGCGGGACGAACACCGGGGAGCTGTTTTTT.

This clonotype occurred a few times. The chain combines TRBV27 with TRBJ1-2; D uncertain. The germline V gene has CDR1 MNHEY and CDR2 SMNVEV (reference sequence). This CDR3 is 13 amino acids long. V was cut by 2 bases and J by 8 bases, with 12 bases left in between. This CDR3 reads CASSLQKDGGYTF. As DNA, the CDR3 is TGTGCCAGCAGTTTACAGAAGGACGGAGGCTACACCTTC.

The chain links TRBV6-1 to TRBJ1-2, with 11 bases that match TRBD1. The CDR3 is 16 residues long. Germline CDR1 reads MNHNS; CDR2 reads SASEGT. V was clipped by 5 bases and J by 4 bases; unmatched bases: 9. DNA of the CDR3: TGTGCCAGCAGTCCCCGGGGGACAGGGGGAAGCTATGGCTACACCTTC. It codes for CASSPRGTGGSYGYTF.

The chain has TRBV20-1 and TRBJ1-2, with a weak D call TRBD1 (6 bases). V gave up 5 bases and J gave up 6 bases, with 22 bases separating them. The CDR3 length is 15 residues. Germline V gene data show CDR1 as DFQATT and CDR2 as SNEGSKA (reference sequence). The CDR3 bases are TGCAGTGCTCGGGAGGGGGTCAGGGGTTTGGATGGCTACACCTTC. As protein: CSAREGVRGLDGYTF.

Here the CDR3 reads CASSLVLREGETQYF. CDR3 DNA: TGTGCCAGCAGCTTAGTTCTGCGGGAGGGAGAGACCCAGTACTTC. This chain uses TRBV11-2 with TRBJ2-5, with 9 bases aligning to TRBD2. Germline CDR1 SGHAT, CDR2 FQNNGV. The CDR3 loop spans 15 amino acids. J gave up 4 bases and V 1 base, and 4 bases lay outside the gene matches.

This clonotype was seen more than once but under ten times. This chain links TRBV6-1 with TRBJ2-2, with TRBD2 matching over 8 bases. This CDR3 comprises 15 residues. The V gene end was trimmed by 7 bases and the J gene end by 6 bases; junction bases not matched to a gene: 10. Germline lookup yields CDR1 MNHNS and CDR2 SASEGT. CDR3 in DNA: TGTGCCAGCACCCAGGGACTAGTATTTTCCGGGGAGCTGTTTTTT. This sequence encodes CASTQGLVFSGELFF.

This clonotype was counted a few times. The chain joins TRBV6-4 to TRBJ2-7; D might be TRBD2 (6 bases). Germline V gene sequence: CDR1 MRHNA, CDR2 SNTAGT. Trimming shortened V by 10 bases and J by 3 bases, and 19 bases separated the two germline ends. There are 14 residues in the CDR3. The DNA of the CDR3 is TGTGCCACCTCGCCTCGGCCCGGGGGCTACGAGCAGTACTTC. It codes for CATSPRPGGYEQYF.

The chain uses TRBV7-8 and TRBJ2-6; tentatively, D is TRBD1 or TRBD2 (7 bases each). Trimming stripped 5 bases from V and 0 bases from J, with 17 bases between. The germline V gene encodes CDR1 SGHVS and CDR2 FQNEAQ. This CDR3 spans 18 amino acids. The CDR3 nucleotides read TGTGCCAGCAGCCCGACGCAGGGGGGGTCCTCTGGGGCCAACGTCCTGACTTTC. Translated: CASSPTQGGSSGANVLTF. Full variable domain (missing parts from reference TRBV7-8 and TRBJ2-6): GAGVSQSPRYKVAKRGQDVALRCDPISGHVSLFWYQQALGQGPEFLTYFQNEAQLDKSGLPSDRFFAERPEGSVSTLKIQRTQQEDSAVYLCASSPTQGGSSGANVLTFGAGSRLTVL.

The chain combines TRBV4-3 with TRBJ2-3, with D hard to call. Trimming removed 1 base from V and 0 bases from J, with 14 bases in between. CDR1 is LGHNA, CDR2 YSLEER, per germline. The CDR3 covers 17 residues. CDR3 loop: CASSQVEHSISTDTQYF. As DNA, the CDR3 is TGCGCCAGCAGCCAAGTTGAACACTCGATTAGCACAGATACGCAGTATTTT.

This clonotype came up a few times. The chain links TRBV15 to TRBJ1-2; D possibly corresponds to TRBD1 (6 bases). CDR1 and CDR2 (germline): LNHNV, YYDKDF (reference sequence). Trimming took off 0 bases at V and 5 bases at J, with 10 bases between the two ends. CDR3 length: 14 amino acids. The CDR3 region has the DNA TGTGCCACCAGCAGAGAAGGACAGATGTATGGCTACACCTTC. This codes for CATSREGQMYGYTF.

The sample holds a few counts of this clonotype. V usage is TRBV28 and J usage is TRBJ1-3; the D gene is possibly TRBD1 (5 bases). The CDR3 is 13 amino acids. V lost 6 bases, J lost 2 bases, and 8 bases lay in between. Germline V lookup: CDR1 MDHEN, CDR2 SYDVKM. The DNA of the CDR3 is TGTGCCAGCAGGGAACAGGCTGGAAACACCATATATTTT. Protein: CASREQAGNTIYF.

The chain has TRBV6-5 and TRBJ2-7; D is unresolved. The CDR3 consists of 13 residues. Germline V lookup: CDR1 MNHEY, CDR2 SVGAGI. V shed 2 bases and J shed 4 bases, with 9 bases lying between them. The CDR3 region has the DNA TGTGCCAGCAGTTACCCCCCAATATACGAGCAGTACTTC. It specifies CASSYPPIYEQYF.

The rearrangement joins TRBV25-1 to TRBJ2-3; D gene unclear. This CDR3 has 16 residues. Germline lookup yields CDR1 MGHDK and CDR2 SYGVNS. V dropped 1 base and J dropped 4 bases, with 15 bases sitting between them. CDR3 region: CASSESRVPTSDTQYF. The CDR3 nucleotides read TGTGCCAGCAGTGAATCTAGAGTACCGACTTCAGATACGCAGTATTTT.

In this sample, this clonotype turned up a few times. J is TRBJ1-4 and V is TRBV15, with 7 bases aligning to TRBD1. CDR3 length: 16 residues. J lost 7 bases, V lost 1 base, and 9 bases had no gene match. Germline loops: CDR1 LNHNV, CDR2 YYDKDF (reference sequence). The CDR3 protein is CATSRGGTAGGEKLFF. CDR3 nucleotides: TGTGCCACCAGCAGAGGAGGGACAGCTGGAGGTGAAAAACTGTTTTTT.

This chain joins TRBV7-2 and TRBJ2-7; a weak D match, TRBD2 (5 bases). The CDR3 runs to 12 residues. V lost 4 bases and J 6 bases, leaving 10 bases between the germline ends. Germline lookup yields CDR1 SGHTA and CDR2 FQGNSA. CDR3 loop: CASSYSSFEQYF. CDR3 nucleotide sequence: TGTGCCAGCAGCTACTCTAGCTTCGAGCAGTACTTC.

A remark on this clonotype: Its ends do not fully match the called genes, so a read error is possible. The chain uses TRBV6-5 and TRBJ2-7, with D possibly TRBD1 on 6 matching bases. The CDR3 spans 14 residues. Per the germline V gene, CDR1 is MNHEY and CDR2 is SVGAGI. The CDR3 DNA reads TGTGCCAGCAGTTACCTCTCACAGGGATACGAGCGGTACTTC. Encoded protein: CASSYLSQGYERYF.